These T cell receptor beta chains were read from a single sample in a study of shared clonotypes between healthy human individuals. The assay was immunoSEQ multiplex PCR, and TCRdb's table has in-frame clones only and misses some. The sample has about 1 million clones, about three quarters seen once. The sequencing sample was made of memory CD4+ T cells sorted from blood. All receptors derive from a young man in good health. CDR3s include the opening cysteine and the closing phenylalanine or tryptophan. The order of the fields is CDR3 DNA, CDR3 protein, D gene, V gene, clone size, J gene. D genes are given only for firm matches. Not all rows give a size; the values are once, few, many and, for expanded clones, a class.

cdr3_nt: TGCACCAGCAGCCAAGATCTAGGCGGGGAGCTGTTTTTT; cdr3_aa: CTSSQDLGGELFF; d_call: NA; v_call: TRBV1; clone_size: NA; j_call: TRBJ2-2
cdr3_nt: TGTGCCAGCCACGGGACTAGCAGCCTCCAGTACTTC; cdr3_aa: CASHGTSSLQYF; d_call: TRBD2; v_call: TRBV28; clone_size: NA; j_call: TRBJ2-5
cdr3_nt: TGTGCCAGCAGCGTAGCTTGGGGCAGCATCGGAAACACCATATATTTT; cdr3_aa: CASSVAWGSIGNTIYF; d_call: NA; v_call: TRBV9; clone_size: few; j_call: TRBJ1-3
cdr3_nt: TGTGCCAGCAGTTTGGTGAGACCTCAACCAGAGACCCAGTACTTC; cdr3_aa: CASSLVRPQPETQYF; d_call: NA; v_call: TRBV28; clone_size: NA; j_call: TRBJ2-5
cdr3_nt: TGTGCCAGCAGCTTAGAGGGGGGCCAGCCCCAGCATTTT; cdr3_aa: CASSLEGGQPQHF; d_call: NA; v_call: TRBV7-9; clone_size: NA; j_call: TRBJ1-5
cdr3_nt: TGTGCCAGCAGCGTTGGGGGGACCCAAGAGACCCAGTACTTC; cdr3_aa: CASSVGGTQETQYF; d_call: NA; v_call: TRBV5-4; clone_size: once; j_call: TRBJ2-5
cdr3_nt: TGCGCCAGCAGCTTGGCCCCGGACAGGGTCTACGAGCAGTACTTC; cdr3_aa: CASSLAPDRVYEQYF; d_call: TRBD1; v_call: TRBV5-1; clone_size: NA; j_call: TRBJ2-7
cdr3_nt: TGCGCCAGCAGCTTTGGCGGGGGGGCGGCAGATACGCAGTATTTT; cdr3_aa: CASSFGGGAADTQYF; d_call: TRBD2; v_call: TRBV5-1; clone_size: once; j_call: TRBJ2-3
cdr3_nt: TGTGCCAGCAGCCAAACGGGCGGGGAGCTGTTTTTT; cdr3_aa: CASSQTGGELFF; d_call: NA; v_call: TRBV4-2; clone_size: NA; j_call: TRBJ2-2
cdr3_nt: TGTGCCAGCAGCTTCGGGGGTAGGGAAAGAGGGACCCAGTACTTC; cdr3_aa: CASSFGGRERGTQYF; d_call: NA; v_call: TRBV13; clone_size: NA; j_call: TRBJ2-5
cdr3_nt: TGTGCCAGCAGCCGGGGGGGGGTCCAAGAGACCCAGTACTTC; cdr3_aa: CASSRGGVQETQYF; d_call: TRBD2; v_call: TRBV7-2; clone_size: NA; j_call: TRBJ2-5
cdr3_nt: TGTGCCAGCAGTTACCAGAATTCACCCCTCCACTTT; cdr3_aa: CASSYQNSPLHF; d_call: NA; v_call: TRBV6-5; clone_size: NA; j_call: TRBJ1-6
cdr3_nt: TGCGCCAGCAGCCAACAGGGAGAGTACAATGAGCAGTTCTTC; cdr3_aa: CASSQQGEYNEQFF; d_call: NA; v_call: TRBV4-1; clone_size: few; j_call: TRBJ2-1
cdr3_nt: TGTGCCAGCATCGGGGGGAAAGAGACCCAGTACTTC; cdr3_aa: CASIGGKETQYF; d_call: TRBD2; v_call: TRBV2; clone_size: NA; j_call: TRBJ2-5
cdr3_nt: TGTGCCAGCAGTGCCGGCGGGGTCTCCTACGAGCAGTACTTC; cdr3_aa: CASSAGGVSYEQYF; d_call: NA; v_call: TRBV6-5; clone_size: once; j_call: TRBJ2-7
cdr3_nt: TGTGCCAGCTCACCATATACACAGGGAGGGGATTCACCCCTCCACTTT; cdr3_aa: CASSPYTQGGDSPLHF; d_call: NA; v_call: TRBV18; clone_size: once; j_call: TRBJ1-6
cdr3_nt: TGTGCCAGTACCCTATTCGGCGGGTATAGCAATCAGCCCCAGCATTTT; cdr3_aa: CASTLFGGYSNQPQHF; d_call: NA; v_call: TRBV19; clone_size: many; j_call: TRBJ1-5
cdr3_nt: TGCAGTGCCAGGAGGGGTTACGAGCAGTACTTC; cdr3_aa: CSARRGYEQYF; d_call: NA; v_call: TRBV20-1; clone_size: NA; j_call: TRBJ2-7
cdr3_nt: TGTGCCAGCAGCCGGGTGACTAATGAAAAACTGTTTTTT; cdr3_aa: CASSRVTNEKLFF; d_call: NA; v_call: TRBV2; clone_size: few; j_call: TRBJ1-4
cdr3_nt: TGCGCCAGCAGCTTTCGAACGGCAGGGGGGAACACCGGGGAGCTGTTTTTT; cdr3_aa: CASSFRTAGGNTGELFF; d_call: TRBD1; v_call: TRBV5-1; clone_size: NA; j_call: TRBJ2-2
cdr3_nt: TGTGCCAGCACCCTAGCGGCTAGCGGGAGTGGTGAGCAGTTCTTC; cdr3_aa: CASTLAASGSGEQFF; d_call: TRBD2; v_call: TRBV9; clone_size: NA; j_call: TRBJ2-1
cdr3_nt: TGTGCCAGCAGCTTAGAGGTATTCGGGAGGAGGGAGACCCAGTACTTC; cdr3_aa: CASSLEVFGRRETQYF; d_call: TRBD2; v_call: TRBV11-2; clone_size: NA; j_call: TRBJ2-5
cdr3_nt: TGTGCCAGCAGCCCGCCGGCGACAGGGGGTATTCAGTACTTC; cdr3_aa: CASSPPATGGIQYF; d_call: TRBD1; v_call: TRBV7-6; clone_size: NA; j_call: TRBJ2-4
cdr3_nt: TGTGCCAGCAGCAATTATCAGGACAGGGCAACAGATACGCAGTATTTT; cdr3_aa: CASSNYQDRATDTQYF; d_call: NA; v_call: TRBV21-1; clone_size: once; j_call: TRBJ2-3
cdr3_nt: TGTGCCAGCAGCTTAGCCGGGACAGGGGGTTCGGCGAATCAGCCCCAGCATTTT; cdr3_aa: CASSLAGTGGSANQPQHF; d_call: TRBD1; v_call: TRBV7-8; clone_size: NA; j_call: TRBJ1-5
cdr3_nt: TGCGCCAGCAGCCCCCCAGGGTGGCATAGGACTGAAGCTTTCTTT; cdr3_aa: CASSPPGWHRTEAFF; d_call: NA; v_call: TRBV5-1; clone_size: once; j_call: TRBJ1-1
cdr3_nt: TGTGCCAGCAGTTCCGCCTACGCCTCTGGAAACACCATATATTTT; cdr3_aa: CASSSAYASGNTIYF; d_call: NA; v_call: TRBV28; clone_size: NA; j_call: TRBJ1-3
cdr3_nt: TGTGCCAGCGGTGTCGCAGATACGCAGTATTTT; cdr3_aa: CASGVADTQYF; d_call: NA; v_call: TRBV6-6; clone_size: NA; j_call: TRBJ2-3
cdr3_nt: TGTGCCTGGAGTGTACGCGGGACCCACGAGCAGTACTTC; cdr3_aa: CAWSVRGTHEQYF; d_call: NA; v_call: TRBV30; clone_size: NA; j_call: TRBJ2-7
cdr3_nt: TGTGCCAGCAGCCTACAAAGGACAGGGACCTACGAGCAGTACTTC; cdr3_aa: CASSLQRTGTYEQYF; d_call: TRBD1; v_call: TRBV7-2; clone_size: NA; j_call: TRBJ2-7
cdr3_nt: TGTGCCAGCTCACCACCGAACGGGCCCTACGAGCAGTACTTC; cdr3_aa: CASSPPNGPYEQYF; d_call: NA; v_call: TRBV18; clone_size: NA; j_call: TRBJ2-7
cdr3_nt: TGTGCCAGTACCACAGGGGCCTATGGCTACACCTTC; cdr3_aa: CASTTGAYGYTF; d_call: TRBD1; v_call: TRBV19; clone_size: NA; j_call: TRBJ1-2
cdr3_nt: TGTGCCAGCAGTCAGGGATCTAGTCCCGAGCAGTACTTC; cdr3_aa: CASSQGSSPEQYF; d_call: NA; v_call: TRBV6-5; clone_size: NA; j_call: TRBJ2-7